The 21 T cell receptor beta chains in this list originate from one sample, sequenced in a study of PD-1 blockade in classical Hodgkin lymphoma. The table came from immunoSEQ multiplex PCR; TCRdb's copy has only in-frame clones and leaves some out. The table shows some 28,000 clones, with 75% to 90% occurring only once. Every patient experienced relapse after autologous stem cell transplantation, and brentuximab vedotin exposure varied. This specimen was peripheral blood mononuclear cells (PBMCs), taken before the second cycle of nivolumab. The receptors originated from a human donor with classical Hodgkin lymphoma.

Here the CDR3 DNA reads TGTGCCAGCAGAAGCGGGAGTAACATTCAGTACTTC. It codes for CASRSGSNIQYF. The chain has TRBV7-2 and TRBJ2-4, with 8 bases fitting TRBD2. Losses at the gene ends were 6 bases for V and 7 bases for J; bases not matched to a gene: 2. The germline CDR1 and CDR2 sequences are SGHTA and FQGNSA. The CDR3 runs 12 residues.

The chain recombines TRBV4-1 with TRBJ1-1; perhaps TRBD1 as D (6 bases). The germline CDR1 and CDR2 sequences are MGHRA and YSYEKL. The ends were cut back, 1 base at V and 1 base at J, with 10 bases in the middle. This CDR3 is 15 amino acids long. CDR3 in amino acids: CASSQVGRGNTEAFF. Here the CDR3 DNA reads TGCGCCAGCAGCCAAGTGGGCAGGGGGAACACTGAAGCTTTCTTT.

V usage is TRBV28 and J usage is TRBJ2-4; D may be TRBD1 or TRBD2 (5 bases each). Germline-derived CDR1 and CDR2 are MDHEN and SYDVKM. Trimming took 6 bases from V and 0 from J, leaving 12 bases between them. The CDR3 length is 15 residues. The CDR3 DNA sequence: TGTGCCAGCAGCTCCCGGGACCTAGCCAAAAACATTCAGTACTTC. Protein sequence: CASSSRDLAKNIQYF.

This clone was seen more than once but under ten times. The gene calls are TRBV6-5 and TRBJ2-7; TRBD2 might be the D (6 bases). V lost 6 bases and J 2 bases, leaving 17 bases between the germline ends. The CDR3 spans 15 residues. Germline loops: CDR1 MNHEY, CDR2 SVGAGI. CDR3 sequence: CASSPGLGGPYEQYF. The DNA of the CDR3 is TGTGCCAGCAGCCCGGGACTGGGAGGACCCTACGAGCAGTACTTC.

This clone has a single count. V and J are TRBV6-5 and TRBJ1-1, with D uncertain. The V end lost 6 bases, the J end lost 1 base, and 3 bases lay between the germline ends. The CDR3 is 11 amino acids. Per germline, CDR1 MNHEY and CDR2 SVGAGI. This CDR3 is CASRRNTEAFF. The CDR3 DNA reads as TGTGCCAGCAGGCGGAACACTGAAGCTTTCTTT.

This chain uses TRBV5-1 with TRBJ2-1, with TRBD2 matching 11 bases. The length of the CDR3 is 18 residues. With 0 bases clipped from V and 6 bases from J, the junction kept 11 bases outside the gene matches. The germline V gene encodes CDR1 SGHRS and CDR2 YFSETQ. The CDR3 nucleotides are TGCGCCAGCAGCTTGGAACTAGCGGGAGTACGGGGAGGCAATGAGCAGTTCTTC. The encoded protein is CASSLELAGVRGGNEQFF.

The V gene is TRBV5-8, the J gene TRBJ1-2; 10 bases agree with TRBD1. This CDR3 has 14 amino acids. Germline V CDR1 and CDR2: SGHTS, YDEGEE. Trimming took 4 bases from V and 8 from J; bases not matched to a gene: 8. The CDR3 DNA is TGTGCCAGCAGCGAAACGACAGGGGGCGAAGGCTACACCTTC. Protein product: CASSETTGGEGYTF.

This chain joins TRBV27 and TRBJ2-7; 7 bases map to TRBD1. CDR1 is MNHEY, CDR2 SMNVEV, per germline (reference sequence). The CDR3 extends over 14 amino acids. Trimming at V came to 5 bases and at J to 2 bases, leaving 6 bases not matched to a gene. The CDR3, as DNA: TGTGCCAGCAGTCCACGACAGGGCCCCTACGAGCAGTACTTC. This translates into CASSPRQGPYEQYF.

This clone was picked up one time. The chain has TRBV6-6 and TRBJ2-1; D perhaps matches TRBD2 (6 bases). With 1 base removed from V and 6 bases from J, the gap between germline ends came to 13 bases. The CDR3 spans 15 residues. Germline CDR1 is MNHNY and CDR2 is SVGAGI (reference sequence). The CDR3 protein is CASSYWDLRPNEQFF. The CDR3 coding sequence is TGTGCCAGCAGTTACTGGGACTTGCGCCCCAATGAGCAGTTCTTC.

The rearrangement uses TRBV7-6 and TRBJ2-2, with D possibly being TRBD1 (5 bases). The CDR3 extends over 15 amino acids. Germline CDR1 SGHVS, CDR2 FNYEAQ. The V end lost 1 base, the J end lost 7 bases, and 13 bases lay between the germline ends. CDR3 in amino acids: CASSLGVQAGGELFF. Written as DNA, the CDR3 is TGTGCCAGCAGCTTAGGTGTACAGGCTGGCGGGGAGCTGTTTTTT. Full variable domain (outside the CDR3, taken from reference TRBV7-6 and TRBJ2-2): GAGVSQSPRYKVTKRGQDVALRCDPISGHVSLYWYRQALGQGPEFLTYFNYEAQQDKSGLPNDRFSAERPEGSISTLTIQRTEQRDSAMYRCASSLGVQAGGELFFGEGSRLTVL.

The rearrangement links TRBV7-2 to TRBJ1-5; D is undetermined. This CDR3 is built from 13 residues. With 1 base removed from V and 0 bases from J, the gap between germline ends came to 1 base. Germline V gives CDR1 SGHTA, CDR2 FQGNSA. This CDR3 is CASSLVSNQPQHF. The CDR3 bases are TGTGCCAGCAGCTTAGTTAGCAATCAGCCCCAGCATTTT.

The chain recombines TRBV27 with TRBJ2-5, with D perhaps assigned TRBD1 or TRBD2 (5 bases each). Deletions cut 5 bases from V and 5 bases from J, with 12 bases between. Germline V gives CDR1 MNHEY, CDR2 SMNVEV (reference sequence). The CDR3 spans 13 residues. This CDR3 is CASSLGRGETQYF. CDR3 bases: TGTGCCAGCAGTCTCGGACGGGGCGAGACCCAGTACTTC.

The chain carries TRBV5-1 and TRBJ2-5, with D possibly matching TRBD2 (6 bases). The CDR3 is made up of 15 amino acids. V dropped 0 bases and J dropped 3 bases, with 12 bases sitting between them. Germline V lookup: CDR1 SGHRS, CDR2 YFSETQ. The CDR3 is CASSLVGGREETQYF. The CDR3 DNA is TGCGCCAGCAGCTTGGTGGGGGGTAGGGAAGAGACCCAGTACTTC.

The chain has TRBV30 and TRBJ1-2; 10 bases are shared with TRBD1. The germline V gene has CDR1 GTSNPN and CDR2 SVGIG (reference sequence). The CDR3 is 16 residues long. V dropped 0 bases and J dropped 7; count of bases not matched to a gene: 11. CDR3 bases: TGTGCCTGGAGTGTATTTTTTTGGGACAGGGGAAGTGGCTACACCTTC. Translation: CAWSVFFWDRGSGYTF.

The J gene is TRBJ2-3, the V gene TRBV28; 8 nucleotides agree with TRBD1. The J segment lost 1 base and the V segment lost 8 bases, leaving 11 bases of the junction unmatched. This CDR3 is 16 amino acids long. From germline, CDR1 is MDHEN and CDR2 SYDVKM. In nucleotides, the CDR3 is TGTGCCAGCGGGGATACGACAGGGGCCGGCACAGATACGCAGTATTTT. Its protein is CASGDTTGAGTDTQYF.

The chain combines TRBV4-2 with TRBJ1-5; 8 positions agree with TRBD1. V gave up 4 bases and J gave up 0 bases; unmatched junction bases: 5. This CDR3 is built from 16 residues. CDR1 and CDR2 from the germline V gene are LGHNA and YNFKEQ. The CDR3 loop reads CASSPYDRGSNQPQHF. Here the CDR3 DNA reads TGTGCCAGCAGCCCGTACGACAGGGGTAGCAATCAGCCCCAGCATTTT.

The chain links TRBV15 to TRBJ2-7; D tentatively reads TRBD1 or TRBD2 (6 bases each). Trimming took off 5 bases at V and 7 bases at J, with 18 bases between the two ends. Germline lookup yields CDR1 LNHNV and CDR2 YYDKDF (reference sequence). The CDR3 runs to 14 residues. The CDR3 DNA follows: TGTGCCACCAGCTCCGGACCGGGGGCGGGAGAGCAGTACTTC. It is translated as CATSSGPGAGEQYF.

The CDR3, as DNA: TGCGCCAGCAGGAGGGACAGGGAGAACTATGGCTACACCTTC. This sequence encodes CASRRDRENYGYTF. V gene TRBV5-1 combines with J gene TRBJ1-2; 9 bases agree with TRBD1. Trimming took 5 bases from V and 2 from J; bases not matched to a gene: 4. This CDR3 region has 14 residues. Germline V gene lookup returns CDR1 SGHRS and CDR2 YFSETQ.

The V call is TRBV6-1, the J call TRBJ2-2; 9 bases align to TRBD2. The CDR3 loop spans 15 amino acids. The J segment lost 6 bases and the V segment lost 4 bases, leaving 6 bases of the junction unmatched. Germline CDR1 reads MNHNS; CDR2 reads SASEGT. CDR3 amino acids: CASSVAGVKSGELFF. The CDR3 nucleotides are TGTGCCAGCAGTGTAGCGGGAGTAAAGTCCGGGGAGCTGTTTTTT.

The CDR3 coding sequence is TGTGCCAGCAGCTTGGAGGGGTCCTTCTCCTACGAGCAGTACTTC. It yields the protein CASSLEGSFSYEQYF. The chain couples TRBV7-2 to TRBJ2-7, with a tentative D call TRBD2 (6 bases). V dropped 3 bases and J dropped 0 bases, with 12 bases sitting between them. CDR1 is SGHTA and CDR2 is FQGNSA in the germline V gene. CDR3 size: 15 residues.

This clone appeared a few times. The chain has TRBV11-3 and TRBJ1-1, with TRBD1 matching over 8 bases. V was clipped by 5 bases and J by 1 base; unmatched bases: 6. Germline V CDR1 and CDR2: SGHNT, YENEEA. The CDR3 is made up of 15 amino acids. Here the CDR3 reads CASSPSTGANTEAFF. CDR3 DNA: TGTGCCAGCAGCCCTTCGACAGGGGCGAACACTGAAGCTTTCTTT.